This T cell receptor (beta chain) derives from a study of CXCR3-negative and CXCR3-positive naive CD8 T cells. Study at large: The dataset comprises 110 million to 150 million TRB reads in total, with about 1.5 +/- 0.3 million reads per library.

The CDR3 is 15 residues long. The libraries of TRB cDNA were constructed through 5' RACE using UMI labels. TCRdb reprocessed the 5' RACE reads, keeping one entry per CDR3 protein, no DNA. This repertoire includes roughly 130,000 distinct CDR3 sequences. CD45RO-CCR7+CD27+CD95- characterized naive CD8+ T cells. Findings and limits, study-wide: Both naive subsets, CXCR3-negative and CXCR3-positive, displayed similar TRBV-TRBJ usage, unlike memory cells. Naive cells that were CXCR3-positive had more hydrophobic TRB CDR3s (compared with CXCR3-negative naive cells). Both of the naive subsets showed about the same high diversity, but memory CD8+ cells had much less.

About this clonotype itself: Its antigen is undetermined.

The TCR comes from a human donor in good health. Some clones in this sample may be carry-over from other donors' samples. The gene calls are TRBV12-3 or TRBV12-4 and TRBJ2-7; TCRdb's assignment of TRBD1 cannot be checked, as there is no DNA. Material for sequencing was naive CXCR3+ CD8+ T cells from blood. Documented subset: CD45RO-CCR7+CD27+CD95- naive CD8+ T cells expressing CXCR3 (TNR3+). The CDR3 spells CASSLEQGWSYEQYF.